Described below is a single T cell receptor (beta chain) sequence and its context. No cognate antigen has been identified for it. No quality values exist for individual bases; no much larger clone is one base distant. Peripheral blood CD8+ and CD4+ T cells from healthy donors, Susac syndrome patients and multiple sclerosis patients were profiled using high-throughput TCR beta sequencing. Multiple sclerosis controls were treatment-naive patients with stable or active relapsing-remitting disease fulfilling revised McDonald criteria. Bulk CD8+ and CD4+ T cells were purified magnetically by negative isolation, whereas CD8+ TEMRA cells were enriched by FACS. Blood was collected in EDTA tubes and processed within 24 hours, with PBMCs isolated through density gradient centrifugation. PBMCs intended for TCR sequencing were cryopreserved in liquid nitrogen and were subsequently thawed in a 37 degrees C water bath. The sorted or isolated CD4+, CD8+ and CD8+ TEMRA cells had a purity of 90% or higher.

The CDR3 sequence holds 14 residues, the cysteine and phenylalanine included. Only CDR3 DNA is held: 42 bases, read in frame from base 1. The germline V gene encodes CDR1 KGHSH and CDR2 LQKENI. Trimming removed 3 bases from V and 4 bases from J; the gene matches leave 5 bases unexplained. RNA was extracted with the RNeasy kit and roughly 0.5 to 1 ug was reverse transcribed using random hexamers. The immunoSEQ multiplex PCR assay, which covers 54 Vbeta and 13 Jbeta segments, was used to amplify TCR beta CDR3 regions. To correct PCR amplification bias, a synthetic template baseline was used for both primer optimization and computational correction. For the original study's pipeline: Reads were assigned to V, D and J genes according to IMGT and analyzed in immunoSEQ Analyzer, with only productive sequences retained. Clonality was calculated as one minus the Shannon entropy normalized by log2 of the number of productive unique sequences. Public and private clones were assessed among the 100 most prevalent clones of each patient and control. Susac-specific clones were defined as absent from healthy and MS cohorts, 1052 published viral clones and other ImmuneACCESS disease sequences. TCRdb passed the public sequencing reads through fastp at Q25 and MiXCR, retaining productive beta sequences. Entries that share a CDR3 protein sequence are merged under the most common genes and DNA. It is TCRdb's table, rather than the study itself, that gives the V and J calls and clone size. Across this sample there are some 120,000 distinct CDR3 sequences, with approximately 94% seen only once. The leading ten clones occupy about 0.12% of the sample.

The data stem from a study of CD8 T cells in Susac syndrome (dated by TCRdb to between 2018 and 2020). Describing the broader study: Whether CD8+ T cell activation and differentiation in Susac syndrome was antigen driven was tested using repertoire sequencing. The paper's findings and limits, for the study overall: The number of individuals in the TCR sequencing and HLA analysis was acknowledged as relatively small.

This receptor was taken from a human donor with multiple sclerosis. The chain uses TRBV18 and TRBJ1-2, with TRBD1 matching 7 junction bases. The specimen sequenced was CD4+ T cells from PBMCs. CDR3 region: CASSPRRDSYGYTF. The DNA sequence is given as TGTGCCAGCTCACCGCGAAGGGACAGCTATGGCTACACCTTC. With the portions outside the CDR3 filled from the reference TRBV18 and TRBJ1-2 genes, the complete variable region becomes NAGVMQNPRHLVRRRGQEARLRCSPMKGHSHVYWYRQLPEEGLKFMVYLQKENIIDESGMPKERFSAEFPKEGPSILRIQQVVRGDSAAYFCASSPRRDSYGYTFGSGTRLTVV.